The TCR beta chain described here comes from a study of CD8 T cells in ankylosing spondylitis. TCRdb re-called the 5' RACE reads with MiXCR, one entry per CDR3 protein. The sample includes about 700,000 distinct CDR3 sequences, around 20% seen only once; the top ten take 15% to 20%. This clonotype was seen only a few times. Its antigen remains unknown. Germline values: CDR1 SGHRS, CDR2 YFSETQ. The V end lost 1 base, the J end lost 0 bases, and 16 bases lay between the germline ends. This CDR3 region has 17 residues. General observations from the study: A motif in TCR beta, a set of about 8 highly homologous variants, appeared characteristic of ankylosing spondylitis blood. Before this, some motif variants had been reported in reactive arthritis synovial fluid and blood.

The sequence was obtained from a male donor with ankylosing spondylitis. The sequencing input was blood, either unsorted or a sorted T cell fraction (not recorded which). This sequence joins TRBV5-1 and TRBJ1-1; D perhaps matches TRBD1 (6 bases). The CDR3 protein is CASSLRGGGLMNTEAFF. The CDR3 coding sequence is TGCGCCAGCAGCTTGAGGGGGGGCGGGTTGATGAACACTGAAGCTTTCTTT.